This T cell receptor (beta chain) originates from a study of response to subunit inactivated influenza vaccine. In this sample, this clonotype turned up a few times. TCRdb re-called the RT-PCR reads with MiXCR, one entry per CDR3 protein. The table has about 540,000 distinct CDR3 sequences, around 25% seen once. The germline V and J ends were trimmed by 5 bases and 6 bases, with 13 bases remaining between them. Germline CDR1 SEHNR, CDR2 FQNEAQ (reference sequence). This CDR3 contains 14 residues. The data were also submitted as part of a second study, on T cells expressing NK-cell markers. That study reports: Libraries used 5'RACE template switching adding universal primer site and UMIs. It was sorted CD3+CD56-NKG2C+, CD3+CD56+NKG2C- and CD3+CD56+NKG2C+ T cells that provided the TCR beta repertoires. Dominant NKG2C+ clonotypes were found to form roughly 1.0-7.0% of CD8+ T cells in a handful of donors. Once again these clonotypes came out on top in the CD3+CD56-NKG2C+ fraction of a few donors.

The V call is TRBV7-9, the J call TRBJ2-2; D remains unclear. The sequencing used CD4+ T cells sorted from PBMCs, collected about 12 days after vaccination. The receptor was derived from a man in his fifties who received an inactivated influenza vaccine. CDR3 protein: CASSTDGYSGELFF. CDR3 in DNA: TGTGCCAGCAGCACGGACGGGTACTCCGGGGAGCTGTTTTTT.